A single sample is the source of the 13 T cell receptor beta chains below, sequenced in a study of CD8 T cells in ankylosing spondylitis. Using its own MiXCR run on the 5' RACE reads, TCRdb lists one record per CDR3 protein. The sample shows about 140,000 distinct CDR3 sequences, roughly 30% of them seen only once. The sample taken for sequencing was synovial fluid, either unsorted or a sorted T cell fraction (not recorded which). The receptors shown here come from a male donor with ankylosing spondylitis.

The sample holds many counts of this clonotype. The chain couples TRBV7-2 to TRBJ2-7; 7 nucleotides agree with TRBD2. Germline V gene sequence: CDR1 SGHTA, CDR2 FQGNSA. The V gene end was trimmed by 3 bases and the J gene end by 1 base; junction bases not matched to a gene: 3. The CDR3 covers 14 residues. This chain's CDR3 is CASSFRRESYEQYF. Written as DNA, the CDR3 is TGTGCCAGCAGCTTTAGGCGGGAGTCCTACGAGCAGTACTTC.

The sample holds a few counts of this clonotype. The rearrangement uses TRBV20-1 and TRBJ1-5; 7 bases agree with TRBD1. This CDR3 spans 15 amino acids. V shed 1 base, J shed 4 bases, and the junction held 7 bases outside the gene matches. Germline CDR1 DFQATT, CDR2 SNEGSKA (reference sequence). The CDR3 loop reads CSARAPGGENQPQHF. The CDR3 region has the DNA TGCAGTGCTAGAGCTCCAGGGGGAGAAAATCAGCCCCAGCATTTT.

CDR3 loop: CSATGTVRKETQYF. In nucleotides, the CDR3 is TGCAGTGCTACGGGGACCGTGAGAAAAGAGACCCAGTACTTC. The J gene is TRBJ2-5, the V gene TRBV20-1; D is possibly TRBD1 or TRBD2 (5 bases each). Trimming pared 4 bases from V and 3 bases from J, leaving 15 bases between. This CDR3 contains 14 residues. CDR1 and CDR2 (germline): DFQATT, SNEGSKA (reference sequence).

This clonotype was detected many times. The chain recombines TRBV5-1 with TRBJ1-4, with 7 bases matching TRBD1. Per the germline V gene, CDR1 is SGHRS and CDR2 is YFSETQ. V trimming: 2 bases; J trimming: 7 bases; junction bases outside the gene matches: 8. This CDR3 is 15 amino acids long. CDR3 DNA: TGCGCCAGCAGCTTCCAGGGGGAAGAGGGTGAAAAACTGTTTTTT. Protein: CASSFQGEEGEKLFF.

CDR3 in DNA: TGTGCCAGCAGTTTAGCAGGGGGTGGTGGCTACACCTTC. It codes for CASSLAGGGGYTF. This chain uses TRBV12-3 or TRBV12-4 with TRBJ1-2; perhaps TRBD1 as D (6 bases). V was cut by 0 bases and J by 7 bases, with 9 bases left in between. The CDR3 consists of 13 residues.

In this sample, this clonotype turned up a few times. The chain carries TRBV7-6 and TRBJ1-5; TRBD1 aligns across 7 bases. J lost 6 bases, V lost 4 bases, and 9 bases had no gene match. Germline-derived CDR1 and CDR2 are SGHVS and FNYEAQ. This CDR3 has 15 amino acids. CDR3 bases: TGTGCCAGCAGCTCTTCCTCAGGGGGAGGTCAGCCCCAGCATTTT. Amino acids: CASSSSSGGGQPQHF.

This clonotype was counted between two and nine times. The chain employs TRBV7-2 and TRBJ2-2, with 7 bases identical to TRBD2. The CDR3 has 16 residues. Germline V lookup: CDR1 SGHTA, CDR2 FQGNSA. Unmatched junction bases numbered 6, after V lost 5 bases and J lost 0 bases. The CDR3 region has the DNA TGTGCCAGCAGCCCGCTAGCGGTAGCGAACACCGGGGAGCTGTTTTTT. This sequence encodes CASSPLAVANTGELFF.

The chain has TRBV7-2 and TRBJ2-7; 7 bases are shared with TRBD1. CDR3 length equals 13 residues. Germline CDR1 and CDR2: SGHTA and FQGNSA. V dropped 5 bases and J dropped 6; count of bases not matched to a gene: 7. The CDR3 region is CASSRDRLFEQYF. The CDR3, as DNA: TGTGCCAGCAGCCGGGACAGATTATTCGAGCAGTACTTC.

This clonotype was observed at least ten times. The V and J genes are TRBV11-2 and TRBJ2-7; 7 nucleotides match TRBD1. The trim removed 5 bases at V and 2 bases at J, leaving 9 bases unmatched. This CDR3 is 15 amino acids long. The germline CDR1 and CDR2 sequences are SGHAT and FQNNGV. CDR3 DNA: TGTGCCAGCAGCCTACAGGGGTGGTCACCCTACGAGCAGTACTTC. Amino acids: CASSLQGWSPYEQYF.

V usage is TRBV27 and J usage is TRBJ2-7; TRBD2 aligns across 13 bases. V lost 6 bases and J lost 6; bases outside the gene matches: 14. Germline CDR1 reads MNHEY; CDR2 reads SMNVEV (reference sequence). This CDR3 has 17 amino acids. The DNA for the CDR3 is TGTGCCAGCAGCCCAATCTCACTAGCGGGAGGGCCGGGCGAGCAGTACTTC. Translating gives CASSPISLAGGPGEQYF.

This chain connects TRBV20-1 to TRBJ2-1; 12 bases map to TRBD1. Per germline, CDR1 DFQATT and CDR2 SNEGSKA (reference sequence). Trimming at V came to 7 bases and at J to 6 bases, leaving 7 bases not matched to a gene. The CDR3 loop spans 14 amino acids. The CDR3 loop is CSGTGQGAGNEQFF. The DNA for the CDR3 is TGCAGTGGAACGGGACAGGGGGCGGGCAATGAGCAGTTCTTC.

V usage is TRBV24-1 and J usage is TRBJ2-5; D remains ambiguous. The CDR3 has 13 residues. Germline values: CDR1 KGHDR, CDR2 SFDVKD. V was cut by 5 bases and J by 3 bases, with 9 bases left in between. The CDR3: CATSGHGKETQYF. The CDR3 DNA is TGTGCCACCAGTGGGCATGGAAAAGAGACCCAGTACTTC.

The CDR3, as DNA: TGTGCCAGCAGCTTAGGGGGGGCTAGGTACCAAGAGACCCAGTACTTC. Its protein is CASSLGGARYQETQYF. The chain employs TRBV7-6 and TRBJ2-5; D tentatively fits TRBD1 or TRBD2 (6 bases each). The germline gives CDR1 SGHVS, CDR2 FNYEAQ. The length of the CDR3 is 16 residues. The ends were cut back, 1 base at V and 0 bases at J, with 12 bases in the middle.